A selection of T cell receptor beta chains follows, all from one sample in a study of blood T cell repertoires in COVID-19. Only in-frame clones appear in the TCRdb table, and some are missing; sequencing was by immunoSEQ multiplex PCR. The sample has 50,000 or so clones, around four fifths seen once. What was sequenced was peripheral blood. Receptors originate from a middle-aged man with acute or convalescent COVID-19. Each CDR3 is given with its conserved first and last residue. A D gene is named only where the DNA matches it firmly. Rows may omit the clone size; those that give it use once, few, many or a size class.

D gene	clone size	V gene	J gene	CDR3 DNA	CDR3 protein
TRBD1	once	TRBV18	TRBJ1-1	TGTGCCAGCTCACTAGACAGGGGCACTGAAGCTTTCTTT	CASSLDRGTEAFF
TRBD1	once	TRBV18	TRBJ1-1	TGTGCCAGCTCACCTTACAGGGGGCAGGGGAACACTGAAGCTTTCTTT	CASSPYRGQGNTEAFF
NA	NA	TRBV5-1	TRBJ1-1	TGCGCCAGCAGCTTGTACATTGAAGCTTTCTTT	CASSLYIEAFF
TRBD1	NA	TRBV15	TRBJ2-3	TGTGCCACCAGCAGCGGCTCCGGGACAGGGACAGATACGCAGTATTTT	CATSSGSGTGTDTQYF
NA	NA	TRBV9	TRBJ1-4	TGTGCCAGCAGCGTAGATGCCAGTAATGAAAAACTGTTTTTT	CASSVDASNEKLFF
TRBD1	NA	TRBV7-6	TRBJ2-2	TGTGCCAGCAGCTTAAAGGCAGGGGGTTCGGGCGGGGAGCTGTTTTTT	CASSLKAGGSGGELFF
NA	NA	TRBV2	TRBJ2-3	TGTGCCAGCCGTAATGAGGGGGGGATCGTAGATACGCAGTATTTT	CASRNEGGIVDTQYF
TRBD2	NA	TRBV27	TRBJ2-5	TGTGCCAGCAGCGTCCTAGCGGGGGGAGCGGAGACCCAGTACTTC	CASSVLAGGAETQYF
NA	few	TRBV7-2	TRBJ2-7	TGTGCCAGCAGCTTACCCAGGGCCTCCGAGCAGTACTTC	CASSLPRASEQYF
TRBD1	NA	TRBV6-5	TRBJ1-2	TGTGCCAGCAGTTACAGACTGACAGGGAACTATGGCTACACCTTC	CASSYRLTGNYGYTF
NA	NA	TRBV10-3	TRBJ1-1	TGTGCCATCAGTGAAGTGCGGGGCACTGAAGCTTTCTTT	CAISEVRGTEAFF
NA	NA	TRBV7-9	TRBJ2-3	TGTGCCAGCAGCCTTACAGGGTGGGGCACAGATACGCAGTATTTT	CASSLTGWGTDTQYF
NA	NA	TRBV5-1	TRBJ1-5	TGCGCCAGCAGCGCGATCGGGGGGGCGGACAATCAGCCCCAGCATTTT	CASSAIGGADNQPQHF
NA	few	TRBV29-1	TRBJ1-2	TGCAGCGTTGGGGCAGGACTGACCTATGGCTACACCTTC	CSVGAGLTYGYTF
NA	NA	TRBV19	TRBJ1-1	TGTGCCAGTAGTAGAACAGGAATACGGTGGAACACTGAAGCTTTCTTT	CASSRTGIRWNTEAFF
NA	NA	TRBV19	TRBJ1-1	TGTGCCACCCAGTCGGAGTGGGGCAGGGCAAACACTGAAGCTTTCTTT	CATQSEWGRANTEAFF
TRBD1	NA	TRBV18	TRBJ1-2	TGTGCCAGCTCACCGACAGGGTATGGCTACACCTTC	CASSPTGYGYTF
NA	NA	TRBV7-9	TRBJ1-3	TGTGCCAGCGCCGCCGGACAGACTTCGAACACCATATATTTT	CASAAGQTSNTIYF
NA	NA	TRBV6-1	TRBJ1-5	TGTGCCAGCAGTGAAGCTAGGGGTGGGGTAAGCAATCAGCCCCAGCATTTT	CASSEARGGVSNQPQHF
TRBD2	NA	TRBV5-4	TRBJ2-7	TGTGCCAGCAGCTTAATTGCGGGGGGGCGTGACGAGCAGTACTTC	CASSLIAGGRDEQYF
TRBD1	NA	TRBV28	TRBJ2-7	TGTGCCACCCTCAACAGGGGTCTTACCTACGAGCAGTACTTC	CATLNRGLTYEQYF
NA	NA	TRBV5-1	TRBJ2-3	TGCGCCAGCAGCTTGGCCGGAGTTCAGTGGGTAGTGGATACGCAGTATTTT	CASSLAGVQWVVDTQYF
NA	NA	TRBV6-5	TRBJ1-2	TGTGCCAGCAGTTACTCGATTTCCTCGGGATATGGCTACACCTTC	CASSYSISSGYGYTF
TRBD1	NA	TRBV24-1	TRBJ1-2	TGTGCCACCAGTGATTTGCCAGGGGGAGGAGGCTACACCTTC	CATSDLPGGGGYTF
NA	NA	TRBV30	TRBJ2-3	TGTGCCTGGAGTGTTGTCAGGACTAGCACAGATACGCAGTATTTT	CAWSVVRTSTDTQYF
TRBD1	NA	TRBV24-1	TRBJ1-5	TGTGCCACCAGTGACAACGCAGGGGGCTATCAGCCCCAGCATTTT	CATSDNAGGYQPQHF
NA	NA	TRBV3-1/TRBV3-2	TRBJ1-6	TGTGCCAGCAGGAAGAAAGCGGGCAATTCACCCCTCCACTTT	CASRKKAGNSPLHF
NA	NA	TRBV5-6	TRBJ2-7	TGTGCCAGCAGCTTGTCAGGATCCCCCGACTACGAGCAGTACTTC	CASSLSGSPDYEQYF
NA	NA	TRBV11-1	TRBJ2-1	TGTGCCAGCAGCCCACACGCCGGGAGCAACAATGAGCAGTTCTTC	CASSPHAGSNNEQFF
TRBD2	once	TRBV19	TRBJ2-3	TGTGCCAGTAGCGCTAGCGGGCACACAGATACGCAGTATTTT	CASSASGHTDTQYF
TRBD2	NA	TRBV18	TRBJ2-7	TGTGCCAGCTCACCGCGGGGGACGGTTGGCTACGAGCAGTACTTC	CASSPRGTVGYEQYF
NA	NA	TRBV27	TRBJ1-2	TGTGCCAGCAGTTTAAAAGGAAGGGGATCCGATGGCTACACCTTC	CASSLKGRGSDGYTF
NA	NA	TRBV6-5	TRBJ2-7	TGTGCCAGCAGTTACTCACGCAGGGGTATTTACGAGCAGTACTTC	CASSYSRRGIYEQYF
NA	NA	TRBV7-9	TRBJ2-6	TGTGCCAGCAGCTTCCAGGCTCCTGGGGCCAACGTCCTGACTTTC	CASSFQAPGANVLTF
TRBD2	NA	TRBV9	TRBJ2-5	TGTGCCAGCAGCCCCGGGGGGGAAGAGACCCAGTACTTC	CASSPGGEETQYF
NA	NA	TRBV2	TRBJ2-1	TGTGCCAGCCTGGCCGCCACCCGGGGGTTCTTC	CASLAATRGFF
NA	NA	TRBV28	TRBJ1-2	TGTGCCAGCAGTCCGTCAGAGGCAGAAGGCTACACCTTC	CASSPSEAEGYTF
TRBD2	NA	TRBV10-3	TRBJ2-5	TGTGCCATCCGCGCTAGCGGGGGGACCCAAGAGACCCAGTACTTC	CAIRASGGTQETQYF
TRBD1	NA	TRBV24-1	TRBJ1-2	TGTGCCACCGGGACAGGGATAGGCTACACCTTC	CATGTGIGYTF
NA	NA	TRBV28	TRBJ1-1	TGTGCCAGCAGTTTTAACGGGGGGCGGAACACTGAAGCTTTCTTT	CASSFNGGRNTEAFF
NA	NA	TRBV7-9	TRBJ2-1	TGTGCCAGCAGTTACACAGGCGGTGAGCAGTTCTTC	CASSYTGGEQFF
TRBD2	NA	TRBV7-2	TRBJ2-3	TGTGCCAGCAGCTTCCTAGCGGGGGCCTTCCCAGATACGCAGTATTTT	CASSFLAGAFPDTQYF
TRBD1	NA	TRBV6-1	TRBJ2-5	TGTGCCAGCAGTGAATTGACAGGGGTGCAAGAGACCCAGTACTTC	CASSELTGVQETQYF
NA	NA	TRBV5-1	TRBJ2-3	TGCGCCAGCAGCTTGGCCCTAGCGCGTGAGGCAGATACGCAGTATTTT	CASSLALAREADTQYF
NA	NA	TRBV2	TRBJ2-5	TGTGCCAGCAGTACTACTTACAGGGATGGGACCCAGTACTTC	CASSTTYRDGTQYF
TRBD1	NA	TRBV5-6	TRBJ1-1	TGTGCCAGCAGCTTTTCCGGGACAGGGTTTGGGGGCACTGAAGCTTTCTTT	CASSFSGTGFGGTEAFF
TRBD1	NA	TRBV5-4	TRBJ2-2	TGTGCCAGCAGCCCGGACAGGGGGCTGACCGGGGAGCTGTTTTTT	CASSPDRGLTGELFF
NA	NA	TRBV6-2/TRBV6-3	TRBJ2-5	TGTGCCAGCAGTTACCCAGGGTCAATTGAGACCCAGTACTTC	CASSYPGSIETQYF
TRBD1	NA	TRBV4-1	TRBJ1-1	TGCGCCAGCAGCCCCCGAGCGATGGACAGGTCGAACACTGAAGCTTTCTTT	CASSPRAMDRSNTEAFF
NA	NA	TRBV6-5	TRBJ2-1	TGTGCCAGCAGTTACCGGAATGAGCAGTTCTTC	CASSYRNEQFF
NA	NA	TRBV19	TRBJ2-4	TGTGCCAGTAACACCCCCCGGGGAACCTCGGGAAACATTCAGTACTTC	CASNTPRGTSGNIQYF
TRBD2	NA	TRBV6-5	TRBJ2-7	TGTGCCAGCAGTTCCCCGACTAGCACTTACGAGCAGTACTTC	CASSSPTSTYEQYF
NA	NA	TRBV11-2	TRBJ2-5	TGTGCCAGCAGCTCGATACAGGGTCGGGAGACCCAGTACTTC	CASSSIQGRETQYF
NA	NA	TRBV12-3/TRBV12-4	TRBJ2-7	TGTGCCAGCAGTTTGCGACACGCATACGAGCAGTACTTC	CASSLRHAYEQYF
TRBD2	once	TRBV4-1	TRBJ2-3	TGCGCCAGCAGCAGAACTAGCGGGGCCGGCACAGATACGCAGTATTTT	CASSRTSGAGTDTQYF